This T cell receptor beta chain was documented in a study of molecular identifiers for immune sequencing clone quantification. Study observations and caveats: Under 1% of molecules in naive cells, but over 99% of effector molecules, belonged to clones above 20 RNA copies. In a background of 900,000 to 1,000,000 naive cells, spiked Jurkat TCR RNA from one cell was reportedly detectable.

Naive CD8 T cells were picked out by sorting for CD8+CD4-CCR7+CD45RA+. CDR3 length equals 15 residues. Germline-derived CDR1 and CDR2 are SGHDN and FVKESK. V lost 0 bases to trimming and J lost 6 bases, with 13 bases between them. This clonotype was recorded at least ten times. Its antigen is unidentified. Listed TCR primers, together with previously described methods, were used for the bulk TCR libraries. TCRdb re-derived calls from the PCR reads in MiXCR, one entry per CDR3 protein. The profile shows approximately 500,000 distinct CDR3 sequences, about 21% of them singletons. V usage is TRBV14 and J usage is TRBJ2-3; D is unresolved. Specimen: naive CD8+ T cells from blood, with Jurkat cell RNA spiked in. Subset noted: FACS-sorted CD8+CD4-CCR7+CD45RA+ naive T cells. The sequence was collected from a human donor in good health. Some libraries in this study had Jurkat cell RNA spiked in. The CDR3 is CASSQEGQLKDTQYF. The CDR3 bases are TGTGCCAGCAGCCAAGAAGGGCAGCTCAAGGATACGCAGTATTTT. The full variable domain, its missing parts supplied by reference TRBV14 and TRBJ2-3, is EAGVTQFPSHSVIEKGQTVTLRCDPISGHDNLYWYRRVMGKEIKFLLHFVKESKQDESGMPNNRFLAERTGGTYSTLKVQPAELEDSGVYFCASSQEGQLKDTQYFGPGTRLTVL.